These T cell receptor beta chains were read from a single sample in a study of blood T cell repertoires in COVID-19. The method was immunoSEQ multiplex PCR; TCRdb's version includes in-frame clones alone and lacks a portion of them. The table includes 65,000 to 80,000 clones, about 88% detected once. The sample taken for sequencing was peripheral blood. The receptors stem from a human donor in a cohort sampled during active COVID-19. CDR3s include the opening cysteine and the closing phenylalanine or tryptophan. Each record gives: clone size, D gene, J gene, V gene, CDR3 protein. A D gene is named only where the DNA matches it firmly. Rows may omit the clone size; those that give it use once, few, many or a size class.

.	.	TRBJ2-4	TRBV27	CASSAMGDSFLVAKNIQYF
.	.	TRBJ2-1	TRBV1	CTSSRTSGSYNEQFF
once	TRBD2	TRBJ2-3	TRBV7-2	CASSLGLVADTQYF
.	TRBD1	TRBJ1-2	TRBV28	CASSLGQGGYTF
once	.	TRBJ2-1	TRBV5-1	CASSLEGTSYNEQFF
once	TRBD2	TRBJ2-1	TRBV18	CASSPPIRTGAGGYYNEQFF
once	TRBD1	TRBJ1-1	TRBV30	CAWRKGQAERAEAFF
.	TRBD2	TRBJ2-1	TRBV5-5	CASSLVPLAGGNEQFF
.	TRBD1	TRBJ2-7	TRBV7-8	CASSLRTGMSSTF
.	TRBD2	TRBJ2-7	TRBV24-1	CAIPSGGNGCYEQYF
.	TRBD2	TRBJ2-5	TRBV7-2	CASSFTSGQETQYF
.	.	TRBJ2-3	TRBV28	CASTSNADTQYF
.	TRBD2	TRBJ2-2	TRBV3-1/TRBV3-2	CASSQVSAGGGTGELFF
.	TRBD1	TRBJ2-1	TRBV24-1	CATSEKGQGFYNEQFF
.	.	TRBJ2-1	TRBV7-2	CASGGRVNEQFF
.	TRBD2	TRBJ2-3	TRBV5-1	CASSLELAGTTDTQYF
.	.	TRBJ2-2	TRBV28	CASGLQGPNTGELFF
.	.	TRBJ2-2	TRBV5-1	CASSLASTGELFF
.	TRBD2	TRBJ2-7	TRBV28	CASSLSGIPYEQYF
.	.	TRBJ1-2	TRBV28	CASSLNSRGPWSYGYTF
.	.	TRBJ1-1	TRBV25-1	CASSRSGAKPEAFF
.	TRBD1	TRBJ2-7	TRBV9	CASSVDGTGGYEQYF
once	.	TRBJ1-1	TRBV10-2	CATHRGIGTKAFF
once	.	TRBJ1-2	TRBV2	CASSLESAGPGYTF
.	.	TRBJ1-5	TRBV10-3	CAISEEQEQPQHF
.	TRBD1	TRBJ1-2	TRBV24-1	CATSDRDSYGYTF
.	TRBD1	TRBJ2-7	TRBV6-5	CASSYATGTGYYEQYF
.	TRBD2	TRBJ2-1	TRBV9	CASSGTSGSFYNEQFF
.	.	TRBJ2-1	TRBV21-1	CASSKARTSVNNEQFF
few	TRBD2	TRBJ2-1	TRBV29-1	CSVARKVGGLAGELLSDEQFF
.	TRBD1	TRBJ1-1	TRBV5-1	CASSERAGGPNTEAFF
.	TRBD2	TRBJ2-7	TRBV7-2	CASSLAYTSDEQYF
.	.	TRBJ2-2	TRBV30	CAWTGPGTGELFF
.	.	TRBJ1-5	TRBV19	CASSKIVNSNQPQHF
few	TRBD2	TRBJ2-2	TRBV11-2	CASSLLASGTNTGELFF
.	TRBD1	TRBJ1-1	TRBV9	CASSPTGPGTGAFF
.	.	TRBJ2-3	TRBV4-3	CASSLRGFGADTQYF
.	.	TRBJ2-1	TRBV10-3	CAISRDSLNEQFF
.	.	TRBJ2-7	TRBV5-6	CASSLYGDSYEQYF
.	TRBD2	TRBJ2-7	TRBV3-1/TRBV3-2	CASSQDLSTGGPQYF
once	TRBD1	TRBJ2-1	TRBV6-2/TRBV6-3	CASSYPRDRGDEQFF
.	TRBD1	TRBJ1-5	TRBV28	CASLMQTGGNQPQHF
.	TRBD2	TRBJ2-4	TRBV15	CATSPEAGMKNIQYF
.	TRBD2	TRBJ2-7	TRBV4-3	CASSQGLAGYEQYF
once	.	TRBJ1-2	TRBV2	CASRETGSIYGYTF
.	.	TRBJ2-5	TRBV20-1	CSAGDSETQYF
.	.	TRBJ2-1	TRBV11-2	CASSLDLRDYNEQFF
.	TRBD1	TRBJ2-6	TRBV18	CASSFQGQGNSGANVLTF
few	.	TRBJ1-1	TRBV9	CASSVAGRTEAFF
.	TRBD2	TRBJ2-5	TRBV3-1/TRBV3-2	CASSQDTSAQTQYF
.	TRBD1	TRBJ1-3	TRBV9	CASSVDAGGTGNTIYF
.	.	TRBJ1-1	TRBV18	CASSPASGNTEAFF
.	TRBD1	TRBJ2-7	TRBV27	CASSLGNRGYEQYF
.	TRBD2	TRBJ2-1	TRBV27	CATRTSGSGGGNEQFF
.	.	TRBJ1-2	TRBV11-3	CASSRQARNYGYTF
few	TRBD1	TRBJ1-2	TRBV4-1	CASSQEWTGINYGYTF
.	.	TRBJ1-6	TRBV30	CAWTSGQSTNSPLHF
.	TRBD1	TRBJ1-1	TRBV9	CASSGQGGNTEAFF
.	TRBD2	TRBJ2-7	TRBV30	CACRTSGYEQYF
.	.	TRBJ1-5	TRBV27	CASSLRGFGQPQHF